This record looks at one T cell receptor (beta chain) sequence and its context. The specificity of this receptor is unknown. Base qualities were left out, and no much larger clone turns up one base away. The data originate from a study of cytomegalovirus exposure and HLA in healthy donors (dated by TCRdb to 2016 to 2017). Notes on the research overall: The 670 or so repertoires of the first cohort and the roughly 120 validation repertoires were produced on the same platform, according to a later analysis. Along with the approximately 700-subject first cohort, a separate validation cohort of over a hundred different subjects was used. To predict cytomegalovirus infection status, the study brought together high-throughput TCR immunosequencing, statistical association of individual TCRs with disease status, and machine learning. The study aimed to test whether cataloging public T cell receptors could reveal signatures of past pathogen exposure. Here is what the overall study found, with its caveats: Of the cluster scores, approximately 95% were above 0 in a later analysis, which found that TCRs clustered in the first cohort also tended to co-occur in the approximately 120 validation repertoires. The validation cohort had no HLA typing available for a later analysis, so co-occurrence within that cohort was assessed over all 120 or so repertoires. In both the original and validation cohorts, the classifier was reported to diagnose cytomegalovirus status with high specificity and sensitivity. Most TCR sequences were observed very rarely across donors, whereas some public TCRs were present in many individuals. The study listed 164 TCR beta chains as associated with cytomegalovirus. In vitro tests confirmed that a few of the cytomegalovirus-associated TCR beta chains recognize cytomegalovirus antigens. According to the authors, the approach could potentially be generalized to other disease states and immunological phenotypes.

Via the germline V gene, CDR1 is MDHEN and CDR2 SYDVKM. At the junction V is shortened by 6 bases and J by 3 bases, with 23 bases in between. The CDR3, from cysteine to phenylalanine, totals 18 residues. Left in the record is the CDR3 DNA by itself, 54 bases read in frame from the first base. Libraries were built with the immunoSEQ multiplex PCR assay. As for the authors' bioinformatics: A statistical classification framework was built for diagnosing cytomegalovirus status from the catalog of TCR beta chain sequences. The table was pulled from immuneACCESS by TCRdb, which kept in-frame rearrangements only. Such tables lose some clones; where checked, under half of the loss comes from unresolved V genes, and the rest has no known cause. V, J and clone size reflect that table, while D and trimming were determined from the DNA. The sample includes 100,000 to 150,000 clones, with less than 90% observed a single time. Of the sample, less than 4.5% is held by the ten largest clones.

The donors were included in the validation cohort of over a hundred subjects, a group kept apart from the approximately 690-subject first cohort. The origin of this receptor is a man younger than 35 in good health and CMV-seropositive. Recombination joined TRBV28 with TRBJ1-4; TRBD1 could be the D gene, as 5 bases match. Sequences were obtained from PBMCs. CDR3 sequence: CASRVSTQIRQSNEKLFF. The DNA is TGTGCCAGCAGAGTTTCCACCCAGATTAGACAGTCTAATGAAAAACTGTTTTTT.